Presented here are 11 T cell receptor beta chains from one specimen sequenced in a study of cytomegalovirus exposure and HLA in healthy donors. Profiling relied on immunoSEQ multiplex PCR, and the TCRdb table lists in-frame clones only, not all of them. This table holds 100,000 to 150,000 clones, approximately 94% found once. Material: PBMCs. All receptors derive from a woman between 18 and 29 years old in good health and CMV-seronegative.

The chain recombines TRBV27 with TRBJ1-2, with D maybe TRBD1 (5 bases). Trimming took off 6 bases at V and 4 bases at J, with 18 bases between the two ends. The CDR3 contains 15 residues. The germline CDR1 and CDR2 sequences are MNHEY and SMNVEV (reference sequence). CDR3 in amino acids: CASSSEGAEAYGYTF. The CDR3 coding sequence is TGTGCCAGCAGCTCCGAAGGGGCCGAAGCCTATGGCTACACCTTC.

The V gene is TRBV7-9, the J gene TRBJ2-5; D gene uncertain. The CDR3 contains 11 residues. The germline CDR1 and CDR2 sequences are SEHNR and FQNEAQ (reference sequence). The V end was cut by 3 bases, the J end by 3 bases, with 2 bases between. In DNA form, the CDR3 reads TGTGCCAGCAGCTTCAAAGAGACCCAGTACTTC. The encoded protein is CASSFKETQYF.

V and J are TRBV19 and TRBJ2-7; a weak D match, TRBD1 (5 bases). In germline, CDR1 is LNHDA, CDR2 SQIVND (reference sequence). Trimming cost V 3 bases and J 6 bases, with 18 bases left between them. This CDR3 is 15 amino acids long. CDR3 sequence (DNA): TGTGCCAGTAGTATGGTGGGCCAGGGTTCCCGCGAGCAGTACTTC. Its protein product is CASSMVGQGSREQYF.

This clone is a singleton in its sample. The chain couples TRBV7-9 to TRBJ2-7, with 7 nucleotides matching TRBD1. The CDR3 is 13 amino acids. Per the germline V gene, CDR1 is SEHNR and CDR2 is FQNEAQ (reference sequence). After removal of 5 bases from V and 6 bases from J, the junction contained 7 bases not matched to a gene. CDR3 residues: CASSLATGSEQYF. In DNA, the CDR3 is TGTGCCAGCAGCCTCGCGACAGGGTCCGAGCAGTACTTC.

This chain connects TRBV5-6 to TRBJ2-2; 14 bases are a match to TRBD2. CDR3 length: 16 residues. Germline V gives CDR1 SGHDT, CDR2 YYEEEE. V trimming: 0 bases; J trimming: 5 bases; junction bases outside the gene matches: 0. CDR3 amino acids: CASSLGTSGRTGELFF. The CDR3 DNA sequence: TGTGCCAGCAGCTTGGGGACTAGCGGGAGGACCGGGGAGCTGTTTTTT.

The gene calls are TRBV25-1 and TRBJ2-7, with 8 bases aligning to TRBD2. CDR3 length: 14 amino acids. V lost 5 bases, J lost 4 bases, and 7 bases stayed unmatched. Germline lookup yields CDR1 MGHDK and CDR2 SYGVNS. In nucleotides, the CDR3 is TGTGCCAGCAGTCACACTAGCGGACCATACGAGCAGTACTTC. Translated, it gives CASSHTSGPYEQYF.

The rearrangement uses TRBV9 and TRBJ1-1; 7 bases match TRBD1. Unmatched junction bases numbered 3, after V lost 1 base and J lost 6 bases. Per the germline V gene, CDR1 is SGDLS and CDR2 is YYNGEE. The CDR3 runs to 13 residues. CDR3 in amino acids: CASSVQGGSEAFF. The CDR3 region has the DNA TGTGCCAGCAGCGTACAGGGGGGATCTGAAGCTTTCTTT.

This clone has a single count. This chain connects TRBV7-2 to TRBJ2-3, with D possibly TRBD2 on 6 matching bases. The length of the CDR3 is 12 residues. V dropped 5 bases and J dropped 5 bases, with 8 bases sitting between them. Germline V CDR1 and CDR2: SGHTA, FQGNSA. In DNA, the CDR3 is TGTGCCAGCAGCGGTAGCGGAGATACGCAGTATTTT. This encodes CASSGSGDTQYF.

This chain uses TRBV28 with TRBJ2-7, with 12 positions matching TRBD2. Germline CDR1 and CDR2: MDHEN and SYDVKM. This CDR3 spans 17 amino acids. V shed 5 bases and J 0 bases; nucleotides not matched to a gene: 8. The CDR3 is CASSPTSGRVNSYEQYF. The CDR3, as DNA: TGTGCCAGCAGTCCGACTAGCGGGAGAGTCAACTCCTACGAGCAGTACTTC. Full variable domain (rest looked up from reference TRBV28 and TRBJ2-7): DVKVTQSSRYLVKRTGEKVFLECVQDMDHENMFWYRQDPGLGLRLIYFSYDVKMKEKGDIPEGYSVSREKKERFSLILESASTNQTSMYLCASSPTSGRVNSYEQYFGPGTRLTVT.

This chain joins TRBV6-1 and TRBJ1-6, with 7 positions matching TRBD1. This CDR3 is 15 amino acids long. Losses at the gene ends were 4 bases for V and 7 bases for J; bases not matched to a gene: 7. Per germline, CDR1 MNHNS and CDR2 SASEGT. The chain's CDR3 is CASSARGGQNSPLHF. The CDR3 DNA is TGTGCCAGCAGTGCGAGAGGGGGACAGAATTCACCCCTCCACTTT.

The gene calls are TRBV10-3 and TRBJ1-5; 8 nucleotides line up with TRBD1. CDR1 is ENHRY and CDR2 is SYGVKD in the germline V gene. The CDR3 has 13 amino acids. V was pared by 2 bases and J by 6 bases, with 0 bases of the junction left unmatched. CDR3 region: CAISEGQGQPQHF. The CDR3 DNA reads TGTGCCATCAGTGAGGGACAGGGTCAGCCCCAGCATTTT.